Presented here are 21 T cell receptor beta chains from one specimen sequenced in a study of neoadjuvant anti-PD-1 for oral cavity cancer. Data came from immunoSEQ multiplex PCR; TCRdb stores just in-frame clones and leaves some out. The sample carries about 79,000 clones, around 82% recorded once. Specimen: PBMCs, collected before nivolumab (anti-PD-1) treatment. Receptors were obtained from a person between 35 and 79 years old with oral cavity squamous cell carcinoma.

The chain links TRBV7-3 to TRBJ2-4, with D tentatively TRBD2 (5 bases). CDR1 SGHTA and CDR2 FQGTGA come from the germline V gene. V lost 0 bases to trimming and J lost 7 bases, with 7 bases between them. The CDR3 has 13 amino acids. The CDR3 region has the DNA TGTGCCAGCAGCTTAACTTCGGGGAACATTCAGTACTTC. Amino acid sequence: CASSLTSGNIQYF.

This sequence joins TRBV2 and TRBJ2-7, with 9 positions matching TRBD1. The length of the CDR3 is 14 residues. Trimming removed 7 bases from V and 1 base from J; junction bases left unmatched: 5. CDR1 is SNHLY, CDR2 FYNNEI, per germline. In DNA form, the CDR3 reads TGTGCCAGCACCGACAGGGGGGCATCCTACGAGCAGTACTTC. Its protein is CASTDRGASYEQYF.

V usage is TRBV7-3 and J usage is TRBJ2-2; 8 positions agree with TRBD1. From germline, CDR1 is SGHTA and CDR2 FQGTGA. With V trimmed by 2 bases and J by 5 bases, 10 bases remained unmatched. This CDR3 region has 17 residues. CDR3 sequence reads: CASSLGVGRGQTGELFF. In DNA, the CDR3 is TGTGCCAGCAGCTTAGGTGTGGGCAGGGGGCAAACCGGGGAGCTGTTTTTT.

The J gene is TRBJ2-1, the V gene TRBV7-9, with TRBD2 matching 8 bases. Germline V lookup: CDR1 SEHNR, CDR2 FQNEAQ (reference sequence). The CDR3 is 15 residues long. With 6 bases clipped from V and 0 bases from J, the junction kept 4 bases outside the gene matches. As DNA, the CDR3 is TGTGCCAGCAGAACCGGGACTAGCTCCTACAATGAGCAGTTCTTC. Amino acid sequence: CASRTGTSSYNEQFF.

This chain links TRBV6-5 with TRBJ1-2, with a possible D match to TRBD1 (6 bases). The CDR3 length is 15 residues. CDR1 is MNHEY, CDR2 SVGAGI, per germline. Trimming pared 0 bases from V and 4 bases from J, leaving 12 bases between. The chain's CDR3 is CASSYSGGAGYGYTF. The CDR3 DNA follows: TGTGCCAGCAGTTACTCTGGGGGCGCAGGCTATGGCTACACCTTC.

The gene calls are TRBV9 and TRBJ2-5; maybe TRBD2 (7 bases). Germline CDR1 and CDR2: SGDLS and YYNGEE. CDR3 size: 14 residues. V was shortened by 5 bases and J by 4 bases, with 15 bases between the two germline ends. CDR3 in DNA: TGTGCCAGCAGTAAGCATCGGGGGGCAGAGACCCAGTACTTC. This codes for CASSKHRGAETQYF. The full variable domain, in which reference TRBV9 and TRBJ2-5 provide the parts outside the CDR3, is DSGVTQTPKHLITATGQRVTLRCSPRSGDLSVYWYQQSLDQGLQFLIQYYNGEERAKGNILERFSAQQFPDLHSELNLSSLELGDSALYFCASSKHRGAETQYFGPGTRLLVL.

This chain connects TRBV4-1 to TRBJ1-6; D is undetermined. The germline gives CDR1 MGHRA, CDR2 YSYEKL. The germline V and J ends were trimmed by 4 bases and 9 bases, with 16 bases remaining between them. There are 15 residues in the CDR3. CDR3: CASSPDPGVGSPLHF. The CDR3 DNA is TGCGCCAGCAGCCCCGATCCCGGGGTGGGTTCACCCCTCCACTTT.

This chain connects TRBV27 to TRBJ1-6; D not resolved. Trimming cost V 6 bases and J 8 bases, with 26 bases left between them. Germline CDR1 and CDR2: MNHEY and SMNVEV (reference sequence). The CDR3 is 18 amino acids. The CDR3 sequence is CASRNPYSPLKLDSPLHF. Written as DNA, the CDR3 is TGTGCCAGCAGGAACCCATACTCCCCACTGAAACTGGATTCACCCCTCCACTTT.

Details on this clone: This same CDR3 is encoded by further DNA sequences in the sample. The chain uses TRBV5-5 and TRBJ1-6; TRBD1 agrees at 7 bases. Germline CDR1 and CDR2: SGHKS and YYEKEE (reference sequence). V lost 4 bases and J lost 13; bases outside the gene matches: 8. This CDR3 spans 13 amino acids. The CDR3 region is CASSTRDREPLHF. CDR3 in DNA: TGTGCCAGCAGCACCCGAGACAGGGAGCCCCTCCACTTT.

This clone was seen once. This chain uses TRBV6-4 with TRBJ2-1, with D perhaps TRBD1 (6 bases). The CDR3 has 13 residues. Per germline, CDR1 MRHNA and CDR2 SNTAGT. Trimming left V 5 bases short and J 7 bases short, with 12 bases between. Written as DNA, the CDR3 is TGTGCCAGCAGTCTCGACAGGCTTAATGAGCAGTTCTTC. Amino acid sequence: CASSLDRLNEQFF.

The rearrangement joins TRBV29-1 to TRBJ1-5, with D possibly being TRBD1 (5 bases). Deletions cut 4 bases from V and 5 bases from J, with 12 bases between. The CDR3 is 13 amino acids. Germline CDR1 is SQVTM and CDR2 is ANQGSEA. The CDR3 region has the DNA TGCAGCGTTGGGGGAGGGGAATATCAGCCCCAGCATTTT. Amino acids: CSVGGGEYQPQHF.

The J gene is TRBJ2-7, the V gene TRBV27, with 11 bases lining up with TRBD2. The CDR3 consists of 15 residues. The germline CDR1 and CDR2 sequences are MNHEY and SMNVEV (reference sequence). V was pared by 5 bases and J by 5 bases, with 8 bases of the junction left unmatched. CDR3 in amino acids: CASSPRGLAGHEQYF. CDR3 nucleotides: TGTGCCAGCAGTCCTAGAGGACTAGCGGGCCACGAGCAGTACTTC.

This sequence joins TRBV19 and TRBJ1-2, with TRBD1 as a possible D gene (6 bases). CDR1 and CDR2 (germline): LNHDA, SQIVND (reference sequence). With 5 bases removed from V and 3 bases from J, the gap between germline ends came to 16 bases. The length of the CDR3 is 15 residues. The DNA of the CDR3 is TGTGCCAGTAGTCCCCATATGGGGGCTGACTATGGCTACACCTTC. It codes for CASSPHMGADYGYTF.

The J gene is TRBJ2-3, the V gene TRBV9; D possibly corresponds to TRBD2 (6 bases). The CDR3 contains 16 residues. Per germline, CDR1 SGDLS and CDR2 YYNGEE. Trimming cost V 0 bases and J 2 bases, with 13 bases left between them. CDR3 sequence (DNA): TGTGCCAGCAGCGTAGGTCGGAGGGTTCCCACAGATACGCAGTATTTT. Translating gives CASSVGRRVPTDTQYF.

The V call is TRBV29-1, the J call TRBJ1-3; D gene uncertain. This CDR3 is 13 amino acids long. Germline loops: CDR1 SQVTM, CDR2 ANQGSEA. Trimming shortened V by 4 bases and J by 4 bases, and 11 bases separated the two germline ends. CDR3 coding DNA: TGCAGCGTTGGACTGAATTCAGGAAACACCATATATTTT. Translated, it gives CSVGLNSGNTIYF.

The chain uses TRBV7-2 and TRBJ2-1; 8 bases agree with TRBD2. Germline-derived CDR1 and CDR2 are SGHTA and FQGNSA. There are 13 residues in the CDR3. V trimming: 2 bases; J trimming: 8 bases; junction bases outside the gene matches: 2. CDR3 amino acids: CASSLQREYEQFF. In DNA, the CDR3 is TGTGCCAGCAGCTTACAGCGGGAGTATGAGCAGTTCTTC.

The rearrangement links TRBV6-1 to TRBJ1-1; TRBD1 agrees at 7 bases. With 6 bases clipped from V and 2 bases from J, the junction kept 9 bases outside the gene matches. The CDR3 sequence is 15 residues long. Germline V gene data show CDR1 as MNHNS and CDR2 as SASEGT. CDR3 DNA: TGTGCCAGCAGGTCAGGGGGTAGGGTAAACACTGAAGCTTTCTTT. Its translation: CASRSGGRVNTEAFF.

J is TRBJ1-2 and V is TRBV7-2; D is unresolved. Trimming took off 4 bases at V and 8 bases at J, with 11 bases between the two ends. Per germline, CDR1 SGHTA and CDR2 FQGNSA. The CDR3 sequence is 12 residues long. The CDR3, as DNA: TGTGCCAGCAGCTCCTATATGGGGGGCTACACCTTC. Amino acid sequence: CASSSYMGGYTF.

The rearrangement uses TRBV5-8 and TRBJ2-6, with D possibly being TRBD1 (5 bases). Germline V gene lookup returns CDR1 SGHTS and CDR2 YDEGEE. Trimming stripped 1 base from V and 2 bases from J, with 10 bases between. The CDR3 has 16 amino acids. The CDR3 loop reads CASSLRLRAGANVLTF. CDR3 nucleotides: TGTGCCAGCAGCTTGAGGCTCAGGGCTGGGGCCAACGTCCTGACTTTC.

This clone was counted only a few times. The V call is TRBV28, the J call TRBJ2-7; weak D call: TRBD2 (6 bases). This CDR3 comprises 16 residues. The germline V gene has CDR1 MDHEN and CDR2 SYDVKM. The ends were cut back, 7 bases at V and 8 bases at J, with 27 bases in the middle. DNA for the CDR3: TGTGCCAGCAACAGTTTGTTTAAGGACACGGAGGGCCAGCAGTACTTC. It yields the protein CASNSLFKDTEGQQYF. Full variable domain (rest looked up from reference TRBV28 and TRBJ2-7): DVKVTQSSRYLVKRTGEKVFLECVQDMDHENMFWYRQDPGLGLRLIYFSYDVKMKEKGDIPEGYSVSREKKERFSLILESASTNQTSMYLCASNSLFKDTEGQQYFGPGTRLTVT.

This clone appeared once. The J gene is TRBJ1-5, the V gene TRBV27, with D perhaps matching TRBD1 (5 bases). Trimming removed 3 bases at V and 7 bases at J, with 13 bases between. The CDR3 covers 14 residues. CDR1 MNHEY and CDR2 SMNVEV come from the germline V gene (reference sequence). CDR3 nucleotide sequence: TGTGCCAGCAGTTTGGGCCAGGGTGTCCAGCCCCAGCATTTT. Protein sequence: CASSLGQGVQPQHF.